This TCR beta chain was observed in a study of blood T cell repertoires in COVID-19. Study in general: The United States, Italy and Spain supplied acute and convalescent COVID-19 samples. T cells, B-cell-depleted T cells, or PBMCs provided the cDNA or gDNA that served as material.

The authors' processing: By means of reference gene primer amplification, nucleated cell counts were estimated. The table came from immunoSEQ multiplex PCR; TCRdb's copy has only in-frame clones and leaves some out. V, J and clone size reflect that table, while D and trimming were determined from the DNA. The table lists some 300,000 clones, 88% of them singletons. Germline values: CDR1 SGHDT, CDR2 YYEEEE. Deletions cut 6 bases from V and 8 bases from J, with 20 bases between. The CDR3 covers 14 residues. This clone was observed a single time. Material for sequencing was peripheral blood. V is TRBV5-6 and J is TRBJ1-2, with a weak D call TRBD1 (6 bases). The receptor comes from a woman aged 25 to 39 who had recovered from COVID-19. The chain's CDR3 is CASTPVGQGIGYTF. The CDR3 DNA reads as TGTGCCAGCACCCCCGTCGGGCAGGGGATAGGCTACACCTTC.